These 19 T cell receptor beta chains were all obtained from the same sample, sequenced in a study of blood T cell repertoires in COVID-19. Profiling relied on immunoSEQ multiplex PCR, and the TCRdb table lists in-frame clones only, not all of them. The sample lists around 140,000 clones; around 81% were seen once. Sequenced material: peripheral blood. The source of these receptors is a woman in her sixties with acute or convalescent COVID-19.

This clone is a singleton in its sample. The J gene is TRBJ2-1, the V gene TRBV9; D gene ambiguous. Trimming removed 3 bases from V and 0 bases from J, with 7 bases in between. Germline values: CDR1 SGDLS, CDR2 YYNGEE. The CDR3 is 14 residues long. This CDR3 reads CASSEDFSYNEQFF. In DNA form, the CDR3 reads TGTGCCAGCAGCGAAGACTTCTCCTACAATGAGCAGTTCTTC.

The chain recombines TRBV2 with TRBJ2-5, with 9 nucleotides matching TRBD1. The CDR3 has 14 residues. Germline-derived CDR1 and CDR2 are SNHLY and FYNNEI. Unmatched junction bases numbered 8, after V lost 6 bases and J lost 6 bases. The DNA for the CDR3 is TGTGCCAGCAGCACAGGGGGCGAGGGGAAGACCCAGTACTTC. It yields the protein CASSTGGEGKTQYF.

The V and J genes are TRBV29-1 and TRBJ2-7, with 11 bases fitting TRBD2. V shed 6 bases, J shed 5 bases, and the junction held 9 bases outside the gene matches. The germline V gene encodes CDR1 SQVTM and CDR2 ANQGSEA. This CDR3 is built from 14 residues. The CDR3 DNA reads as TGCAGCGTCGTCGGCGGTAGCGGGAGGGACGAGCAGTACTTC. Residues: CSVVGGSGRDEQYF.

The chain links TRBV3-1 (or the pseudogene TRBV3-2) to TRBJ1-5, with 9 nucleotides matching TRBD1. J lost 4 bases, V lost 1 base, and 5 bases had no gene match. This CDR3 contains 16 residues. CDR1 LGHDT and CDR2 YNNKEL come from the germline V gene (reference sequence). CDR3 loop: CASSQGLTGGNQPQHF. The CDR3 DNA sequence: TGTGCCAGCAGCCAAGGGCTGACAGGGGGTAATCAGCCCCAGCATTTT.

J is TRBJ2-7 and V is TRBV11-3, with no clear D. The CDR3 spans 13 residues. From germline, CDR1 is SGHNT and CDR2 YENEEA. The germline V and J ends were trimmed by 1 base and 6 bases, with 10 bases remaining between them. This CDR3 reads CASSLVGSSEQYF. DNA for the CDR3: TGTGCCAGCAGCTTAGTGGGCAGTTCCGAGCAGTACTTC. The full variable domain, its missing parts supplied by reference TRBV11-3 and TRBJ2-7, is EAGVVQSPRYKIIEKKQPVAFWCNPISGHNTLYWYLQNLGQGPELLIRYENEEAVDDSQLPKDRFSAERLKGVDSTLKIQPAELGDSAVYLCASSLVGSSEQYFGPGTRLTVT.

This clone was picked up one time. The V and J genes are TRBV24-1 and TRBJ2-1, with 9 bases lining up with TRBD2. This CDR3 has 14 residues. Germline V gene lookup returns CDR1 KGHDR and CDR2 SFDVKD. V gave up 5 bases and J gave up 8 bases; unmatched junction bases: 6. For the CDR3, the DNA is TGTGCCACCAGTGCAGCGGGAGGTATATATGAGCAGTTCTTC. This translates into CATSAAGGIYEQFF.

V is TRBV27 and J is TRBJ2-1; TRBD2 aligns across 8 bases. V lost 8 bases, J lost 5 bases, and 8 bases stayed unmatched. The CDR3 is made up of 14 amino acids. The germline CDR1 and CDR2 sequences are MNHEY and SMNVEV (reference sequence). CDR3 region: CASGTSFRDNEQFF. The CDR3 DNA reads TGTGCCAGCGGGACTAGTTTCCGCGACAATGAGCAGTTCTTC.

Only one count was recorded for this clone. The rearrangement uses TRBV18 and TRBJ1-1; the match to TRBD1 covers 7 bases. V dropped 5 bases and J dropped 13; count of bases not matched to a gene: 13. CDR3 length: 13 amino acids. Germline loops: CDR1 KGHSH, CDR2 LQKENI. DNA of the CDR3: TGTGCCAGCTCAGGAGACAGGGCAGATCCCAGTTTCTTT. This gives the protein CASSGDRADPSFF.

The chain uses TRBV12-3 or TRBV12-4 and TRBJ1-2; tentative D call: TRBD1 (6 bases). This CDR3 has 13 amino acids. V was trimmed by 6 bases and J by 3 bases, leaving 11 bases between them. The CDR3 nucleotides are TGTGCCAGCAGACCAGGGGTCCACTATGGCTACACCTTC. This codes for CASRPGVHYGYTF.

The J gene is TRBJ2-1, the V gene TRBV5-1; D remains unclear. CDR3 size: 15 residues. V lost 0 bases to trimming and J lost 7 bases, with 14 bases between them. Germline CDR1 is SGHRS and CDR2 is YFSETQ. The CDR3 loop is CASSLGHALGNEQFF. For the CDR3, the DNA is TGCGCCAGCAGCTTGGGACACGCCTTAGGTAATGAGCAGTTCTTC.

The chain couples TRBV5-4 to TRBJ2-5; D is possibly TRBD1 (6 bases). V was shortened by 1 base and J by 5 bases, with 12 bases between the two germline ends. The CDR3 totals 14 residues. The germline gives CDR1 SGHNT, CDR2 YYREEE (reference sequence). The CDR3: CASSLSGGGETQYF. For the CDR3, the DNA is TGTGCCAGCAGCTTGTCTGGGGGCGGGGAGACCCAGTACTTC.

CDR3 amino acids: CASSFPTRHDEQFF. As DNA, the CDR3 is TGTGCCAGCAGCTTCCCAACTAGGCACGATGAGCAGTTCTTC. The V gene is TRBV13, the J gene TRBJ2-1; weak D call: TRBD2 (5 bases). The length of the CDR3 is 14 residues. CDR1 PRHDT and CDR2 FYEKMQ come from the germline V gene (reference sequence). The V end lost 3 bases, the J end lost 8 bases, and 14 bases lay between the germline ends. Full variable domain (missing parts from reference TRBV13 and TRBJ2-1): AAGVIQSPRHLIKEKRETATLKCYPIPRHDTVYWYQQGPGQDPQFLISFYEKMQSDKGSIPDRFSAQQFSDYHSELNMSSLELGDSALYFCASSFPTRHDEQFFGPGTRLTVL.

The chain is built from TRBV27 and TRBJ1-6; D is perhaps TRBD1 (6 bases). With 5 bases removed from V and 7 bases from J, the gap between germline ends came to 15 bases. Germline-derived CDR1 and CDR2 are MNHEY and SMNVEV (reference sequence). CDR3 length: 15 residues. CDR3 nucleotides: TGTGCCAGCAGTACCCGACAGGATGGCAATTCACCCCTCCACTTT. Translating it yields CASSTRQDGNSPLHF.

J is TRBJ1-2 and V is TRBV29-1; the D is unclear. The germline CDR1 and CDR2 sequences are SQVTM and ANQGSEA. There are 12 residues in the CDR3. V lost 3 bases and J lost 3, with 8 bases in between. CDR3 in amino acids: CSVDPLDYGYTF. CDR3 in DNA: TGCAGCGTTGATCCCCTTGACTATGGCTACACCTTC.

The genes are TRBV7-2 and TRBJ2-1; 12 bases agree with TRBD2. Looked up from germline, CDR1 is SGHTA and CDR2 is FQGNSA. The CDR3 totals 15 residues. Germline trimming cut 6 bases from V and 5 bases from J; bases unmatched to any gene: 5. CDR3 nucleotide sequence: TGTGCCAGCAGAGGACTAGCGGGGCACAACAATGAGCAGTTCTTC. It is translated as CASRGLAGHNNEQFF.

The rearrangement links TRBV9 to TRBJ2-1; TRBD1 might be the D (5 bases). In germline, CDR1 is SGDLS, CDR2 YYNGEE. The CDR3 has 14 amino acids. Trimming pared 1 base from V and 9 bases from J, leaving 14 bases between. CDR3 region: CASSVKGAKGEQFF. Written as DNA, the CDR3 is TGTGCCAGCAGCGTAAAAGGGGCCAAAGGTGAGCAGTTCTTC.

The chain combines TRBV5-1 with TRBJ2-5; 7 nucleotides align to TRBD2. The CDR3 totals 15 residues. Losses at the gene ends were 4 bases for V and 5 bases for J; bases not matched to a gene: 11. Germline CDR1 is SGHRS and CDR2 is YFSETQ. The CDR3 region is CASSRTLTSPETQYF. CDR3 nucleotides: TGCGCCAGCAGCCGAACTCTGACTAGCCCGGAGACCCAGTACTTC. Combining the CDR3 with reference TRBV5-1 and TRBJ2-5 gives the whole variable domain KAGVTQTPRYLIKTRGQQVTLSCSPISGHRSVSWYQQTPGQGLQFLFEYFSETQRNKGNFPGRFSGRQFSNSRSEMNVSTLELGDSALYLCASSRTLTSPETQYFGPGTRLLVL.

This clone occurred once. The rearrangement joins TRBV5-1 to TRBJ1-3; no firm D call. Germline loops: CDR1 SGHRS, CDR2 YFSETQ. Trimming pared 0 bases from V and 0 bases from J, leaving 7 bases between. The CDR3 length is 15 residues. CDR3 nucleotide sequence: TGCGCCAGCAGCTTGGACGGGAACTCTGGAAACACCATATATTTT. It translates to CASSLDGNSGNTIYF.

The chain has TRBV2 and TRBJ1-1; 7 bases line up with TRBD1. CDR3 length: 14 amino acids. Germline lookup yields CDR1 SNHLY and CDR2 FYNNEI. V dropped 10 bases and J dropped 2; count of bases not matched to a gene: 10. DNA of the CDR3: TGTGCCATCAAAGGGGGCAGTCCAAACACTGAAGCTTTCTTT. This translates into CAIKGGSPNTEAFF.